The rows below give T cell receptor beta chains drawn from one sample of a study of T cells in Graves' hyperthyroidism and ophthalmopathy. MiXCR, applied by TCRdb to the multiplex PCR reads, yields one record per CDR3 protein. The sample contains approximately 410,000 distinct CDR3 sequences, about 14% of which appear only once. The sequenced material came from blood. These receptors were collected from a man between 18 and 35 years old with Graves' ophthalmopathy. CDR3s include the opening cysteine and the closing phenylalanine or tryptophan. Each record gives: V gene, clone size, J gene, D gene, CDR3 protein, CDR3 DNA. D genes are given only for firm matches. The size entry is marked missing in some rows and otherwise reads once, few, many or a size class.

>TRBV11-3|-|TRBJ2-7|-
CASSLQGNSYEQYF
TGTGCCAGCAGCTTACAGGGGAACTCCTACGAGCAGTACTTC
>TRBV12-3/TRBV12-4|many|TRBJ2-7|-
CASSLEWDTLLKTYEQYF
TGTGCCAGCAGCCTAGAGTGGGACACCCTCCTGAAGACCTACGAGCAGTACTTC
>TRBV6-6|many|TRBJ2-3|TRBD2
CASSSSGGGHGTDTQYF
TGTGCCAGCAGTTCCTCGGGGGGGGGCCATGGCACAGATACGCAGTATTTT
>TRBV7-9|many|TRBJ2-3|-
CASSGPSRTLGTDTQYF
TGTGCCAGCAGCGGGCCGTCACGAACTCTGGGCACAGATACGCAGTATTTT
>TRBV9|few|TRBJ2-5|-
CASSVGPEETQYF
TGTGCCAGCAGCGTAGGGCCCGAAGAGACCCAGTACTTC
>TRBV4-1|few|TRBJ2-5|-
CASSQAAETQYF
TGCGCCAGCAGCCAAGCTGCGGAGACCCAGTACTTC
>TRBV6-1|-|TRBJ2-3|TRBD2
CARSRAGAVTDTQYF
TGTGCCAGGAGTCGAGCGGGGGCCGTCACAGATACGCAGTATTTT
>TRBV6-2/TRBV6-3|many|TRBJ2-4|TRBD2
CASSQLPGLAIKGAKNIQYF
TGTGCCAGCAGTCAACTACCGGGACTAGCCATAAAGGGAGCCAAAAACATTCAGTACTTC
>TRBV30|once|TRBJ1-2|TRBD1
CAWTPDRGYGYTF
TGTGCCTGGACCCCGGACAGGGGCTATGGCTACACCTTC
>TRBV4-1|-|TRBJ1-5|-
CASSQLWANQPQHF
TGCGCCAGCAGCCAACTATGGGCTAATCAGCCCCAGCATTTT
>TRBV6-4|-|TRBJ1-3|-
CASSYSKGGSGNTIYF
TGTGCCAGCAGTTACTCGAAAGGGGGCTCTGGAAACACCATATATTTT
>TRBV5-1|many|TRBJ2-5|TRBD1
CASSSGQAMTQYF
TGCGCCAGCAGCTCCGGACAGGCTATGACCCAGTACTTC
>TRBV30|many|TRBJ1-2|-
CAWRGPGTTANYGYTF
TGTGCCTGGAGAGGTCCCGGGACGACCGCTAACTATGGCTACACCTTC
>TRBV20-1|few|TRBJ1-1|TRBD1
CSAPPTGRTEAFF
TGCAGTGCCCCTCCGACAGGGAGGACTGAAGCTTTCTTT
>TRBV5-1|-|TRBJ2-7|TRBD1
CASSLAPGQGPYEQYF
TGCGCCAGCAGCTTGGCCCCGGGACAGGGGCCCTACGAGCAGTACTTC
>TRBV5-8|few|TRBJ2-1|TRBD2
CASSLMGLAGEEQFF
TGTGCCAGCAGCTTAATGGGACTAGCGGGAGAGGAGCAGTTCTTC
>TRBV20-1|many|TRBJ2-7|-
CSARDRGTGSSYEQYF
TGCAGTGCTAGAGATCGAGGGACTGGAAGCTCCTACGAGCAGTACTTC
>TRBV28|many|TRBJ2-1|TRBD2
CASSLGLAGPFF
TGTGCCAGCAGTTTGGGTCTAGCGGGTCCGTTCTTC
>TRBV29-1|-|TRBJ2-7|-
CSGVGTGTLFEQYF
TGCAGCGGCGTTGGGACCGGGACCCTCTTTGAGCAGTACTTC
>TRBV11-1|-|TRBJ2-7|-
CASSLVHGCGEQYF
TGTGCCAGCAGCTTGGTCCACGGGTGCGGCGAGCAGTACTTC
>TRBV15|-|TRBJ1-5|-
CATSRGDEPQHF
TGTGCCACCAGCAGAGGGGACGAACCCCAGCATTTT
>TRBV19|few|TRBJ2-1|TRBD2
CASSFSGRLNEQFF
TGTGCCAGTAGTTTTAGCGGGAGACTCAATGAGCAGTTCTTC
>TRBV27|few|TRBJ2-4|-
CASSLVAAVAKNIQYF
TGTGCCAGCAGTTTAGTAGCGGCCGTAGCCAAAAACATTCAGTACTTC
>TRBV20-1|many|TRBJ2-2|TRBD2
CSARRTSGRAGELFF
TGCAGTGCTAGGAGGACTAGCGGGAGGGCCGGGGAGCTGTTTTTT
>TRBV18|-|TRBJ2-3|TRBD2
CASRTWTSGGVPDTQYF
TGTGCCAGCCGTACCTGGACTAGCGGGGGGGTCCCAGATACGCAGTATTTT
>TRBV20-1|many|TRBJ1-1|-
CSASNSGQTGRRAFF
TGCAGTGCTTCGAACTCAGGACAGACGGGGCGAAGAGCTTTCTTT
>TRBV4-1|once|TRBJ1-1|-
CASSQLPSNTEAFF
TGCGCCAGCAGCCAACTCCCCTCGAACACTGAAGCTTTCTTT
>TRBV6-1|few|TRBJ2-1|-
CASYGTPNSYNEQFF
TGTGCCAGTTACGGGACTCCTAACTCCTACAATGAGCAGTTCTTC
>TRBV3-1|few|TRBJ1-1|TRBD1
CASSQEMTGGTEAFF
TGTGCCAGCAGCCAAGAGATGACAGGGGGCACTGAAGCTTTCTTT
>TRBV11-2|many|TRBJ1-3|-
CASTHSATSGNTIYF
TGTGCCAGCACCCACAGTGCAACCTCTGGAAACACCATATATTTT
>TRBV29-1|few|TRBJ2-4|-
CSVEKYELAKNIQYF
TGCAGCGTTGAAAAATATGAGTTAGCCAAAAACATTCAGTACTTC
>TRBV7-9|many|TRBJ2-7|TRBD2
CASSFRRTSGGYEQYF
TGTGCCAGCAGCTTTCGACGGACTAGCGGGGGCTACGAGCAGTACTTC
>TRBV7-9|many|TRBJ1-2|-
CASSLDSYYGYTF
TGTGCCAGCAGCTTAGACAGCTACTATGGCTACACCTTC
>TRBV6-1|many|TRBJ2-3|TRBD2
CASSPRTSDTQYF
TGTGCCAGCAGTCCCCGGACTAGTGATACGCAGTATTTT
>TRBV7-2|many|TRBJ2-1|-
CASSRRRQGYNEQFF
TGTGCCAGCAGCCGCCGACGGCAGGGCTACAATGAGCAGTTCTTC
>TRBV5-1|many|TRBJ1-3|-
CASSLGQPSGNTIYF
TGCGCCAGCAGCTTGGGACAGCCCTCTGGAAACACCATATATTTT
>TRBV18|many|TRBJ2-1|-
CASSDWNEQFF
TGTGCCAGCTCAGATTGGAATGAGCAGTTCTTC
>TRBV20-1|many|TRBJ2-1|-
CSARERNRAYNEQFF
TGCAGTGCTAGGGAGCGGAACAGGGCCTACAATGAGCAGTTCTTC
>TRBV15|many|TRBJ2-2|-
CATKIRTGTGELFF
TGTGCCACCAAAATACGGACTGGCACCGGGGAGCTGTTTTTT
>TRBV7-9|-|TRBJ2-1|-
CASSSEARSSYNEQFF
TGTGCCAGCAGCTCCGAGGCCAGGAGCTCCTACAATGAGCAGTTCTTC
>TRBV5-1|many|TRBJ2-7|-
CASSTAGIPYEQYF
TGCGCCAGCAGTACCGCGGGGATACCCTACGAGCAGTACTTC
>TRBV15|many|TRBJ1-4|-
CATSVEGREKLFF
TGTGCCACCAGCGTAGAGGGACGGGAAAAACTGTTTTTT
>TRBV19|many|TRBJ1-1|-
CASTLYSLDTEAFF
TGTGCCAGTACTCTCTACAGCCTTGACACTGAAGCTTTCTTT
>TRBV27|many|TRBJ1-1|-
CASRRDSLGTEAFF
TGTGCCAGCAGGAGGGACTCCTTAGGCACTGAAGCTTTCTTT
>TRBV7-8|many|TRBJ2-1|TRBD1
CASSVGTGAYNEQFF
TGTGCCAGCAGCGTCGGGACAGGGGCCTACAATGAGCAGTTCTTC
>TRBV10-3|many|TRBJ2-1|TRBD2
CAISGSLASSYNEQFF
TGTGCCATCAGTGGCTCACTAGCGAGCTCCTACAATGAGCAGTTCTTC
>TRBV27|-|TRBJ1-2|-
CASKVGGFSGYTF
TGTGCCAGCAAGGTGGGGGGCTTTAGTGGCTACACCTTC
>TRBV3-1|many|TRBJ2-7|-
CASSQATWSSYEQYF
TGTGCCAGCAGCCAAGCAACTTGGAGCTCCTACGAGCAGTACTTC
>TRBV7-9|few|TRBJ1-2|-
CASSALRTVKDYGYTF
TGTGCCAGCAGCGCATTAAGGACAGTCAAGGACTATGGCTACACCTTC
>TRBV12-3/TRBV12-4|many|TRBJ1-6|-
CASSLVPGTALSSYNSPLHF
TGTGCCAGCAGTTTGGTTCCAGGCACCGCTCTAAGCTCCTATAATTCACCCCTCCACTTT